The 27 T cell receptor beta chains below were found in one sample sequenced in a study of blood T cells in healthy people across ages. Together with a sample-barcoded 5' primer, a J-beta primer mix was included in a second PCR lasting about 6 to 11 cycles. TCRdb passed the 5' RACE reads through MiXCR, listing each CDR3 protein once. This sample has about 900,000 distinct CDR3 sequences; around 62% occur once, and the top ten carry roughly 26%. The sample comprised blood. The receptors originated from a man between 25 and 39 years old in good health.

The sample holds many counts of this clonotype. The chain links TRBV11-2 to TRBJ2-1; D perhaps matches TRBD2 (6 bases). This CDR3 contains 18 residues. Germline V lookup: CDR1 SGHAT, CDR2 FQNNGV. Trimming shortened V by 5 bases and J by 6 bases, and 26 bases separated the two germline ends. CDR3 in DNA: TGTGCCAGCAGCCGAGGCCCGGGTGCCCGGGGGTCAGGCAATGAGCAGTTCTTC. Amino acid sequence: CASSRGPGARGSGNEQFF.

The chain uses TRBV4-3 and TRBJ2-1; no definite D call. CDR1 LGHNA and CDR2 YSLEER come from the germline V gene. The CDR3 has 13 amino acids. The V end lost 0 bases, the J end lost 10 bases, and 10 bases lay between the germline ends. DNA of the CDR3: TGCGCCAGCAGCCAAGAGGGCCCCGTCGAGCAGTTCTTC. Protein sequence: CASSQEGPVEQFF.

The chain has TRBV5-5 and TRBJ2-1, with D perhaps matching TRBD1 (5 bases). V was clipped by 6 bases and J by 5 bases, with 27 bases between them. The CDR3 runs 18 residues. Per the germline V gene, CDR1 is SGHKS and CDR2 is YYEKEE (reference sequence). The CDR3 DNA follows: TGTGCCAGCAAGGGAACAAGTACGAGGCAGGGTTTGGACAATGAGCAGTTCTTC. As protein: CASKGTSTRQGLDNEQFF.

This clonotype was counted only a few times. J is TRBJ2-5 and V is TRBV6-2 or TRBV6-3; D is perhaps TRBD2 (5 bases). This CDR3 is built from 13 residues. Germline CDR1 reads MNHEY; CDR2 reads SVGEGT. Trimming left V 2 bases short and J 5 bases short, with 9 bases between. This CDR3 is CASSYIGEETQYF. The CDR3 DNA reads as TGTGCCAGCAGTTACATCGGGGAGGAGACCCAGTACTTC.

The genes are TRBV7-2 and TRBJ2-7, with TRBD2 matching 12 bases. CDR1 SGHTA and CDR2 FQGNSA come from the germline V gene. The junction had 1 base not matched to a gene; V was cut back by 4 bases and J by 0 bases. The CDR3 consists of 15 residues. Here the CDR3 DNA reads TGTGCCAGCAGCTCGACTAGCGGGAGCTCCTACGAGCAGTACTTC. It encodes CASSSTSGSSYEQYF.

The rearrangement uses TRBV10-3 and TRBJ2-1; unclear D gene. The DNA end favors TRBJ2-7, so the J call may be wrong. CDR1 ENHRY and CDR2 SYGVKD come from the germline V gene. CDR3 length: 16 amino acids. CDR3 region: CAIKGPIEAVNNEQYF. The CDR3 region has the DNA TGTGCCATCAAGGGTCCTATTGAGGCAGTGAACAATGAGCAGTACTTC.

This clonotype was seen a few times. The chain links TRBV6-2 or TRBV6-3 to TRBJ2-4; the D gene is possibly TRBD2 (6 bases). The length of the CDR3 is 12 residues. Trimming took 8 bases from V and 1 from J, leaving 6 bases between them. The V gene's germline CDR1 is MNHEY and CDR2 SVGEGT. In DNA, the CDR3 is TGTGCCAGCGGGGGGGCCAAAAACATTCAGTACTTC. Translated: CASGGAKNIQYF.

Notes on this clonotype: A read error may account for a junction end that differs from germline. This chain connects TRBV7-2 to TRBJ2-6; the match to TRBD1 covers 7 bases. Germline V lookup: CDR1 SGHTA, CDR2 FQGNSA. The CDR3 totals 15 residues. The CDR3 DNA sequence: TGTGCCAGCAGCGCAGACAGGGCTGGGACCAACGTCCTGACTTTC. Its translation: CASSADRAGTNVLTF. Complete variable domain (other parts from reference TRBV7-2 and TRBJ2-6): GAGVSQSPSNKVTEKGKDVELRCDPISGHTALYWYRQSLGQGLEFLIYFQGNSAPDKSGLPSDRFSAERTGGSVSTLTIQRTQQEDSAVYLCASSADRAGTNVLTFGAGSRLTVL.

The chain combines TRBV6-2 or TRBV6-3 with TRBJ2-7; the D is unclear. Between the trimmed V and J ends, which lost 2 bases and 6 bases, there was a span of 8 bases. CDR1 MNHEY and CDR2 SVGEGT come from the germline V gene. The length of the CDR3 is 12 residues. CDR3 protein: CASSYHTGEQYF. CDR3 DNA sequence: TGTGCCAGCAGTTACCACACGGGCGAGCAGTACTTC.

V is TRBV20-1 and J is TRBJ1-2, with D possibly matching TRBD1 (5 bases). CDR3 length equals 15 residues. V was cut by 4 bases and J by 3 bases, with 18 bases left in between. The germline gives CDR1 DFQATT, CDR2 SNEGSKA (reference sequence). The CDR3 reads CSATTGDLNDYGYTF. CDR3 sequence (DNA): TGCAGTGCTACGACCGGGGACCTTAACGACTATGGCTACACCTTC.

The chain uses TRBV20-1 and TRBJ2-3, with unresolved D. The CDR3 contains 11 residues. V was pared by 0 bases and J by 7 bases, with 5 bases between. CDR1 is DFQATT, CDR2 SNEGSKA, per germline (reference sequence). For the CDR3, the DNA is TGCAGTGCTAGAGATATACATACGCAGTATTTT. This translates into CSARDIHTQYF.

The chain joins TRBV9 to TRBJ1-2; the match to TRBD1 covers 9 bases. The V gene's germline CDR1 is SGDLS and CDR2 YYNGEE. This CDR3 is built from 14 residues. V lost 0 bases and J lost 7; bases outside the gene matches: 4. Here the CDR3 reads CASSVAGQGFGYTF. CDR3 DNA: TGTGCCAGCAGCGTAGCTGGACAGGGGTTTGGCTACACCTTC. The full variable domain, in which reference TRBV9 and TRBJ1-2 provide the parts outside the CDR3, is DSGVTQTPKHLITATGQRVTLRCSPRSGDLSVYWYQQSLDQGLQFLIQYYNGEERAKGNILERFSAQQFPDLHSELNLSSLELGDSALYFCASSVAGQGFGYTFGSGTRLTVV.

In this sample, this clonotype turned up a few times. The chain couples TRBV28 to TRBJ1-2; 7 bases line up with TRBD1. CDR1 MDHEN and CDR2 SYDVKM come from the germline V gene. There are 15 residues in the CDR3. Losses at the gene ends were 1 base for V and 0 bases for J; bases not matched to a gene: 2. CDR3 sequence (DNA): TGTGCCAGCAGTTTATACAGGGGCGCTAACTATGGCTACACCTTC. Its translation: CASSLYRGANYGYTF.

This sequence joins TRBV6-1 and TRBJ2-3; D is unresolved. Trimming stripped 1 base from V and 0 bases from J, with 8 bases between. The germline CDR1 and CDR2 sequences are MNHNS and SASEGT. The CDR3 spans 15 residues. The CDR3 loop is CASSEDRESTDTQYF. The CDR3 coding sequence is TGTGCCAGCAGTGAAGATAGGGAAAGCACAGATACGCAGTATTTT.

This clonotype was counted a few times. CDR3 sequence (DNA): TGCAGCGTGCGCGACGCTAACTATGGCTACACCTTC. Protein sequence: CSVRDANYGYTF. The genes are TRBV29-1 and TRBJ1-2; no clear D. The V gene lost 6 bases and the J gene lost 0 bases, with 8 bases spanning the gap. The CDR3 totals 12 residues. Germline V gene data show CDR1 as SQVTM and CDR2 as ANQGSEA.

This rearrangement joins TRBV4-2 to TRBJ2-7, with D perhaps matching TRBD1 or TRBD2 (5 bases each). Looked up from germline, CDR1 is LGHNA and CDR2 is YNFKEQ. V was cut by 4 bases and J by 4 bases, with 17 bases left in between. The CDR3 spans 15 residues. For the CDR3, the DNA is TGTGCCAGCAGCCCTCGGGGCGCCTTACCTTACGAGCAGTACTTC. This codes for CASSPRGALPYEQYF.

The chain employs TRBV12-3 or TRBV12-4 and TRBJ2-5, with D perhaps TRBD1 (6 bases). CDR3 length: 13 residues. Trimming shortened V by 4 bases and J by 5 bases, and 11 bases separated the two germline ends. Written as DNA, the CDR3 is TGTGCCAGCAGTTCCAGGGGCACGGAGACCCAGTACTTC. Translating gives CASSSRGTETQYF.

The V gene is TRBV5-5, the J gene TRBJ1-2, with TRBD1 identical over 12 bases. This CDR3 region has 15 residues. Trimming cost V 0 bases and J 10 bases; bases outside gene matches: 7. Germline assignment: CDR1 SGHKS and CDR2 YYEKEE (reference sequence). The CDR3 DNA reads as TGTGCCAGCAGCTTGGAGGGACAGGGGGCCCTTGACTACACCTTC. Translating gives CASSLEGQGALDYTF.

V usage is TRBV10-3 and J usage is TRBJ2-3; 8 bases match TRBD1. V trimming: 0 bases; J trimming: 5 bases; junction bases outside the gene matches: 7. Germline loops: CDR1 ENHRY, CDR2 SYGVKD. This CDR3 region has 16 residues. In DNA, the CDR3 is TGTGCCATCAGTGAGTCTTTGACAGGGGCGGGAGATACGCAGTATTTT. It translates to CAISESLTGAGDTQYF.

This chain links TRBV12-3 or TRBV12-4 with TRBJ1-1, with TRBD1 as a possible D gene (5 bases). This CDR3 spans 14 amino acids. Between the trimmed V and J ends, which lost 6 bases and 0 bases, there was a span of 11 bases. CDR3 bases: TGTGCCAGCAGCCGACAGCTCTTGAACACTGAAGCTTTCTTT. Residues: CASSRQLLNTEAFF.

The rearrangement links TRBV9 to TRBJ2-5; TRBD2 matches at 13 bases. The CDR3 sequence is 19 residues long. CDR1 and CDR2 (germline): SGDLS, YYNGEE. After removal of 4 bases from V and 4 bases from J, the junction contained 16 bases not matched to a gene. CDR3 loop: CASSLGTSGDGLVRETQYF. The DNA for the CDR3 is TGTGCCAGCAGCCTAGGGACTAGCGGGGACGGGCTTGTGCGAGAGACCCAGTACTTC.

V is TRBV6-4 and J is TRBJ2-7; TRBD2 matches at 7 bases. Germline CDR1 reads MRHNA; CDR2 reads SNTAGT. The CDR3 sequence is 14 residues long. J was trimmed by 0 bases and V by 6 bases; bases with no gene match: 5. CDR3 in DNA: TGTGCCAGCAGGTGGGACTACAGCTCCTACGAGCAGTACTTC. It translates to CASRWDYSSYEQYF.

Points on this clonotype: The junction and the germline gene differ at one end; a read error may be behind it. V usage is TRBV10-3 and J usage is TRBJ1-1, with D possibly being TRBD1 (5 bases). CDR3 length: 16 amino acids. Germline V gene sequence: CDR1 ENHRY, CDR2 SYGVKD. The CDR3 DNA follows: TGTGCCGTCAGTGAGCGGAACAGGAATATGAACACTGAAGCTTTCTTT. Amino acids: CAVSERNRNMNTEAFF.

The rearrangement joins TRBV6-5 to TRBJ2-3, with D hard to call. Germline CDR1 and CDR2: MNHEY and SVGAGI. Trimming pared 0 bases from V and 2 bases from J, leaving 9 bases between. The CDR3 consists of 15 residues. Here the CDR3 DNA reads TGTGCCAGCAGTTACTCGCGGCCAACCACAGATACGCAGTATTTT. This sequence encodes CASSYSRPTTDTQYF.

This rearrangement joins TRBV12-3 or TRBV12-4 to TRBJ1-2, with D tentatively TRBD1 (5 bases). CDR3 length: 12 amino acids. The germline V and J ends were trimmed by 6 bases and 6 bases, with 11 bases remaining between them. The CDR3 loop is CASRLPGHGYTF. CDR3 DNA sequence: TGTGCCAGCAGATTGCCGGGGCATGGCTACACCTTC.

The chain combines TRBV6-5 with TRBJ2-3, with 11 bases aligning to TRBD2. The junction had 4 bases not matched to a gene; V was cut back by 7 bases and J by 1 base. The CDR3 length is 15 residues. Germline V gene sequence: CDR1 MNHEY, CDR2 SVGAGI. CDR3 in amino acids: CASNSLAGGTDTQYF. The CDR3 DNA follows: TGTGCCAGCAACTCACTAGCGGGGGGCACAGATACGCAGTATTTT.

CDR3 sequence reads: CASSLAEYGNGYTF. The CDR3 DNA sequence: TGTGCCAGCAGCTTAGCGGAGTACGGGAATGGCTACACCTTC. The V and J genes are TRBV11-1 and TRBJ1-2, with D uncertain. Trimming took 0 bases from V and 6 from J, leaving 11 bases between them. Germline CDR1 is SGHAT and CDR2 is FQDESV (reference sequence). CDR3 length equals 14 residues. Full variable domain (rest looked up from reference TRBV11-1 and TRBJ1-2): EAEVAQSPRYKITEKSQAVAFWCDPISGHATLYWYRQILGQGPELLVQFQDESVVDDSQLPKDRFSAERLKGVDSTLKIQPAELGDSAMYLCASSLAEYGNGYTFGSGTRLTVV.